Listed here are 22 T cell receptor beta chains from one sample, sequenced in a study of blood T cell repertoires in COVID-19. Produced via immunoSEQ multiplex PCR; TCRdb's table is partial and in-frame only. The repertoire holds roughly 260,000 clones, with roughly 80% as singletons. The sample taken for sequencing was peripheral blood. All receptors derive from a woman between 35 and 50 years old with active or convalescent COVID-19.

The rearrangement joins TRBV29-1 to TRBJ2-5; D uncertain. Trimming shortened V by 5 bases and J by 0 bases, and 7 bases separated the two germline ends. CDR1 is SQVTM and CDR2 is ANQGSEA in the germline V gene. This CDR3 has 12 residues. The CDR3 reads CSVNDNQETQYF. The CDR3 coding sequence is TGCAGCGTTAACGACAACCAAGAGACCCAGTACTTC.

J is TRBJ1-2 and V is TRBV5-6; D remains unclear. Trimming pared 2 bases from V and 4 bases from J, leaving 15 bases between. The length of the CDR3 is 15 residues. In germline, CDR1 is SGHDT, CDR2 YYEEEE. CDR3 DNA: TGTGCCAGCAGCTTAGAGTCAGCAGGTTTCTATGGCTACACCTTC. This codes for CASSLESAGFYGYTF.

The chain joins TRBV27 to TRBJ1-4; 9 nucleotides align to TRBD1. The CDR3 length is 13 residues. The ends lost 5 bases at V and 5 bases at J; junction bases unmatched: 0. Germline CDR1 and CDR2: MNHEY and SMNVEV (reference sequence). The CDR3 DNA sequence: TGTGCCAGCAGTGGACAGGGGAATGAAAAACTGTTTTTT. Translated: CASSGQGNEKLFF.

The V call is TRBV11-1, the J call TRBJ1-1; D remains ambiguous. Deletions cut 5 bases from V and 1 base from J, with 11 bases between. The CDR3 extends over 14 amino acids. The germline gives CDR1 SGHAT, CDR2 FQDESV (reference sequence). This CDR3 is CASSPRGANTEAFF. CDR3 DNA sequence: TGTGCCAGCAGCCCCCGGGGAGCGAACACTGAAGCTTTCTTT.

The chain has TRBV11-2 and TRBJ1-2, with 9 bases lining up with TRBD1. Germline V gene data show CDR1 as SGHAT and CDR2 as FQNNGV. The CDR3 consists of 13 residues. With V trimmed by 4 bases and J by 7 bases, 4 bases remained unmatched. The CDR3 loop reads CASSSGQGLGYTF. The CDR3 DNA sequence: TGTGCCAGCAGCTCGGGACAGGGACTTGGCTACACCTTC. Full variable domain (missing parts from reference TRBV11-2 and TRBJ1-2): EAGVAQSPRYKIIEKRQSVAFWCNPISGHATLYWYQQILGQGPKLLIQFQNNGVVDDSQLPKDRFSAERLKGVDSTLKIQPAKLEDSAVYLCASSSGQGLGYTFGSGTRLTVV.

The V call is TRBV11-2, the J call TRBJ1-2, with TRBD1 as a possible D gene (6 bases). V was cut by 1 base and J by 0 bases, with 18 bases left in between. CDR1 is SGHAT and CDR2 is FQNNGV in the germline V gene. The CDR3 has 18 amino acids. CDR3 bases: TGTGCCAGCAGCTTAGTTCCCCCCAGGGGCACCCCTAACTATGGCTACACCTTC. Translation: CASSLVPPRGTPNYGYTF.

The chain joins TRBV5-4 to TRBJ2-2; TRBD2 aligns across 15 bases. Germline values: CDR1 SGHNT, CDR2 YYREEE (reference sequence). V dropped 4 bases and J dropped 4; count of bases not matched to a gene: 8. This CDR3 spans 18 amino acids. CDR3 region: CASSPGLAGGLRTGELFF. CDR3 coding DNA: TGTGCCAGCAGCCCCGGACTAGCGGGGGGGCTGCGCACCGGGGAGCTGTTTTTT.

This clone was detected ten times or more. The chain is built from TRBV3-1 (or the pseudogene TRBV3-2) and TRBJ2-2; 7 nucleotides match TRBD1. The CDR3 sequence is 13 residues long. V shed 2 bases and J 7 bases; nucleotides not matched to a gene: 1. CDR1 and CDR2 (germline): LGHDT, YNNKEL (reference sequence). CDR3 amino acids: CASSQQGVGELFF. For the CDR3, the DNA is TGTGCCAGCAGCCAACAGGGGGTCGGGGAGCTGTTTTTT.

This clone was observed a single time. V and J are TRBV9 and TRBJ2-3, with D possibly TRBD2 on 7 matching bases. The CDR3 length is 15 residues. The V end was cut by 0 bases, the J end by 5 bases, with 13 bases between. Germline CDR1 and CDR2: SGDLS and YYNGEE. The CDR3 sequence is CASSVVRGEGDTQYF. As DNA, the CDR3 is TGTGCCAGCAGCGTAGTTAGGGGGGAGGGAGATACGCAGTATTTT.

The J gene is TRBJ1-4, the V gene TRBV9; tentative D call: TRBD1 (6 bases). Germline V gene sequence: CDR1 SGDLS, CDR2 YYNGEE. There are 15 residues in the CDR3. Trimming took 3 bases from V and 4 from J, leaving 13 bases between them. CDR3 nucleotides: TGTGCCAGCAGCGGAGGGACACATGTTAATGAAAAACTGTTTTTT. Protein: CASSGGTHVNEKLFF.

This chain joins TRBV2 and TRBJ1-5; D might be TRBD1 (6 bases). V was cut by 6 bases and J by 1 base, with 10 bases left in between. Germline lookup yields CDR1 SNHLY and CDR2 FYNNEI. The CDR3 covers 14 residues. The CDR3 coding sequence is TGTGCCAGCAGCTCACAGGGCAGCAATCAGCCCCAGCATTTT. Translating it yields CASSSQGSNQPQHF. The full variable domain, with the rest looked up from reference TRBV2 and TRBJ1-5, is EPEVTQTPSHQVTQMGQEVILRCVPISNHLYFYWYRQILGQKVEFLVSFYNNEISEKSEIFDDQFSVERPDGSNFTLKIRSTKLEDSAMYFCASSSQGSNQPQHFGDGTRLSIL.

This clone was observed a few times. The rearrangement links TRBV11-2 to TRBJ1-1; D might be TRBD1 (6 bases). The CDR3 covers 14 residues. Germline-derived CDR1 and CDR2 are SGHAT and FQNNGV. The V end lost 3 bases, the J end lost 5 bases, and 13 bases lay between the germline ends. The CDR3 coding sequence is TGTGCCAGCAGCTTGGACAGTTTTAATACTGAAGCTTTCTTT. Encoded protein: CASSLDSFNTEAFF.

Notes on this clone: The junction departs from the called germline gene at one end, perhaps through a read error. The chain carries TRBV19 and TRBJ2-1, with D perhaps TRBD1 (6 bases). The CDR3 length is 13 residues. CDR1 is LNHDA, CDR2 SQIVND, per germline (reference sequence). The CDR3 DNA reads TGTGCCAGTAGTACCAGCCCGGACAGTTCGTCGCTCTTC. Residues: CASSTSPDSSSLF.

CDR3 amino acids: CASSLGSSGGQETQYF. The DNA of the CDR3 is TGCGCCAGCAGCTTGGGATCTAGCGGGGGCCAAGAGACCCAGTACTTC. This chain uses TRBV5-1 with TRBJ2-5; 10 bases match TRBD2. Germline loops: CDR1 SGHRS, CDR2 YFSETQ. The length of the CDR3 is 16 residues. V lost 0 bases to trimming and J lost 1 base; unmatched junction nucleotides: 3.

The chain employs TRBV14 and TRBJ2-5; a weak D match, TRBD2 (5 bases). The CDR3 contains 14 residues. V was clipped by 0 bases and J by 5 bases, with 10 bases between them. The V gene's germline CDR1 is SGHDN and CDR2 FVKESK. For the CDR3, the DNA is TGTGCCAGCAGCCAAGATCCGGGGTCGGAGACCCAGTACTTC. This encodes CASSQDPGSETQYF.

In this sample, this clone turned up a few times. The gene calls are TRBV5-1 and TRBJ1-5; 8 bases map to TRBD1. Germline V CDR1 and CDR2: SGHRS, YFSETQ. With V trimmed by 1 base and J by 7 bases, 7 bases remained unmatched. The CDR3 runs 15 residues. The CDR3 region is CASSLTGQGLQPQHF. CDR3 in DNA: TGCGCCAGCAGCTTGACTGGACAGGGATTGCAGCCCCAGCATTTT.

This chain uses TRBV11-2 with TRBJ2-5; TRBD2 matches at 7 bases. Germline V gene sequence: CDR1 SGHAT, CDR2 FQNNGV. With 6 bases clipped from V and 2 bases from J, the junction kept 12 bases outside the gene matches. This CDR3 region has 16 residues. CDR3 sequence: CASSPFRGEIQETQYF. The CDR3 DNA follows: TGTGCCAGCAGTCCCTTTCGGGGGGAGATACAAGAGACCCAGTACTTC.

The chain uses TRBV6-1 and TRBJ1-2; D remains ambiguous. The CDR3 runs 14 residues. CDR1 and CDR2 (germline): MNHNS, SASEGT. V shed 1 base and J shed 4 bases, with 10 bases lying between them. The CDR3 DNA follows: TGTGCCAGCAGTGAAGAAGAGGGCAGCTATGGCTACACCTTC. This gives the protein CASSEEEGSYGYTF.

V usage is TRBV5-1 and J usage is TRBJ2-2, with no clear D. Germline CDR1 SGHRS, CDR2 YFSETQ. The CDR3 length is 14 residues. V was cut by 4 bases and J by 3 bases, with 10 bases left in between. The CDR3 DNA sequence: TGCGCCAGCAGCATCCCACTCGACACCGGGGAGCTGTTTTTT. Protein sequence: CASSIPLDTGELFF.

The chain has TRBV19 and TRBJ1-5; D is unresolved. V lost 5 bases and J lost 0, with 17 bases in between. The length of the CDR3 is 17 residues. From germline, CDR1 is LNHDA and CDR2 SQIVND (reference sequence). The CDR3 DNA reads TGTGCCAGTAGTCCCCGTTGGGGAGTTAGTAGCAATCAGCCCCAGCATTTT. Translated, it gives CASSPRWGVSSNQPQHF.

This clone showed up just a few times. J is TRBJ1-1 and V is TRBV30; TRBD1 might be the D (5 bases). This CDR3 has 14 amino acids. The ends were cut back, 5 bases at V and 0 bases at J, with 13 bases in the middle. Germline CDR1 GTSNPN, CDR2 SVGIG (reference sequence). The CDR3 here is CAWGRGSMNTEAFF. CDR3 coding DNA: TGTGCCTGGGGGCGGGGGTCCATGAACACTGAAGCTTTCTTT.

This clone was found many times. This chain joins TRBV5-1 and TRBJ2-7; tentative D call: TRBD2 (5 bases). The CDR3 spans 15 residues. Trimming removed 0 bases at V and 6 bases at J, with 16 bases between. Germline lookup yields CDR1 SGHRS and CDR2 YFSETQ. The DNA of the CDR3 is TGCGCCAGCAGCTTGGTGGTGGGGTTAACTAGCGAGCAGTACTTC. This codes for CASSLVVGLTSEQYF.